The TCR beta chain described here comes from a study of vaccination effects on CD4 cells after COVID-19. Points from the study as a whole: Marked clonal contraction was seen late after vaccination (in both infection- and vaccine-induced clones).

A word on this clone: Antigen specificity is unknown.

Using immunoSEQ multiplex PCR, the repertoire was profiled, and TCRdb retains in-frame clones only, with some absent. The repertoire consists of under 70,000 clones, with around two thirds occurring once and the leading ten covering about 2.2%. CD4+ T cell isolation took place after about nine days of culture. Either the BNT162b2 or mRNA-1273 vaccine was given to participants in two doses. This CDR3 comprises 20 residues. Germline V gives CDR1 SGHTS, CDR2 YDEGEE. V gave up 7 bases and J gave up 4 bases, with 34 bases separating them. The material was CD4+ T cells from PBMCs cultured without peptide, obtained after COVID-19 vaccination. The TCR originated in a human donor who received a COVID-19 vaccine. The chain carries TRBV5-8 and TRBJ2-3, with D possibly matching TRBD1 (6 bases). The CDR3 loop is CASPSPPGALAGEDPDTQYF. CDR3 coding DNA: TGTGCCAGCCCTTCCCCCCCAGGGGCTTTGGCAGGCGAGGATCCAGATACGCAGTATTTT.